The 3 T cell receptor beta chains in this list originate from one sample, sequenced in a study of blood T cell repertoires in COVID-19. Sequencing was performed with immunoSEQ multiplex PCR; in TCRdb, only in-frame clones are kept and a portion is missing. The repertoire includes fewer than 450,000 clones, around 90% of them detected once, and less than 3.5% sits in the top ten. Sequencing input: peripheral blood. Receptor source: a woman between 18 and 29 years old who had recovered from COVID-19.

For the CDR3, the DNA is TGTGCCAGCAGGAGCGAGGGAGATAGCAATCAGCCCCAGCATTTT. Translation gives CASRSEGDSNQPQHF. V and J are TRBV6-6 and TRBJ1-5; D ambiguous. CDR1 MNHNY and CDR2 SVGAGI come from the germline V gene (reference sequence). Trimming took 6 bases from V and 0 from J, leaving 12 bases between them. The CDR3 loop spans 15 amino acids.

The chain is built from TRBV5-6 and TRBJ2-6, with 7 bases fitting TRBD1. This CDR3 has 18 amino acids. V trimming: 3 bases; J trimming: 1 base; junction bases outside the gene matches: 10. Germline assignment: CDR1 SGHDT and CDR2 YYEEEE. The DNA for the CDR3 is TGTGCCAGCAGCTCCCCGGACAGGCCACCGTCTGGGGCCAACGTCCTGACTTTC. Amino acids: CASSSPDRPPSGANVLTF.

This clone was seen a handful of times. The chain links TRBV9 to TRBJ1-3; D is possibly TRBD1 (6 bases). Germline V gives CDR1 SGDLS, CDR2 YYNGEE. The CDR3 contains 19 residues. Trimming pared 0 bases from V and 0 bases from J, leaving 19 bases between. CDR3: CASSVEPFSRGPSGNTIYF. The CDR3 region has the DNA TGTGCCAGCAGCGTAGAACCGTTCTCCAGGGGTCCCTCTGGAAACACCATATATTTT.